This TCR beta chain was documented in a study of T cells in Graves' hyperthyroidism and ophthalmopathy. Study-level points and caveats: The model foresaw ophthalmopathy a median roughly 6 months prior to onset.

This clonotype was seen ten or more times. Its antigen is currently unknown. The CDR3 extends over 12 amino acids. CDR1 and CDR2 from the germline V gene are SGHNT and YENEEA. V dropped 8 bases and J dropped 8 bases, with 14 bases sitting between them. Newly diagnosed hyperthyroidism patients aged 18 to 65 years had disease lasting under 2 months. Diagnoses were made from clinical symptoms, serum measures (thyroxine and TRAb), thyroid ultrasound and orbital computed tomography. The source of the PBMCs was approximately 10 ml of fresh peripheral blood. What was amplified from RNA transcripts were TCR beta CDR3 regions. Primed by the HTBI set, a first-round RT-PCR was run on the TCR CDR3. One entry per CDR3 protein, called by TCRdb with MiXCR from the multiplex PCR reads. The sample shows hundreds of thousands of distinct CDR3 sequences, about 14% of them seen only once.

Sequencing used blood. The receptor comes from a woman in her 40s with Graves' hyperthyroidism. The rearrangement links TRBV11-3 to TRBJ2-3; tentative D call: TRBD1 (5 bases). CDR3 in amino acids: CASQDPQGTQYF. The CDR3 bases are TGTGCCAGCCAGGATCCCCAGGGTACGCAGTATTTT.